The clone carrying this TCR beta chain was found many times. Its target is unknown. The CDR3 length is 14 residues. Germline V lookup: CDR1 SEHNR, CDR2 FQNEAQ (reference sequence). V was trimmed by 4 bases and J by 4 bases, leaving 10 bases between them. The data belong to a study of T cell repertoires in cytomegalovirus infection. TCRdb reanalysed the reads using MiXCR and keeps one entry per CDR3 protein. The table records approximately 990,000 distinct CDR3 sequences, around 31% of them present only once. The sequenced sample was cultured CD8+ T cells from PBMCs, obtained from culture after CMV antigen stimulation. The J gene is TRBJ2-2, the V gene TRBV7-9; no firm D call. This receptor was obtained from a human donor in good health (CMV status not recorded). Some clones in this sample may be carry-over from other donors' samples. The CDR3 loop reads CASSSRGVTGELFF. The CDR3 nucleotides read TGTGCCAGCAGCTCCCGTGGGGTCACCGGGGAGCTGTTTTTT.